The entry below describes one TCR beta chain. This entry is derived from a study of blood T cell repertoires in COVID-19. Study-wide context: COVID-19 samples, acute and convalescent, were from the United States, Italy and Spain. The cDNA or gDNA used as material had been derived from T cells, B-cell-depleted T cells, or PBMCs.

Germline V CDR1 and CDR2: KGHSH, LQKENI. The V segment lost 5 bases and the J segment 1 base; nucleotides outside the gene matches: 8. The CDR3 has 15 residues. Study processing details: Reference gene primer amplification gave nucleated cell count estimates. TCRdb's copy holds only in-frame clones and misses some; the assay was immunoSEQ multiplex PCR. The V and J calls and the clone size are those of that table, but D and trimming were determined from the DNA. The sample carries 170,000 or so clones, approximately 80% recorded once. The rearrangement joins TRBV18 to TRBJ2-7; 7 bases are a match to TRBD1. Sequencing used peripheral blood. The sequence was obtained from a woman aged 55-69 years with acute or convalescent COVID-19. In nucleotides, the CDR3 is TGTGCCAGCTCAAATCCGGGACAGCTTTCCTACGAGCAGTACTTC. The encoded protein is CASSNPGQLSYEQYF. The complete variable domain, with remaining parts taken from reference TRBV18 and TRBJ2-7, reads NAGVMQNPRHLVRRRGQEARLRCSPMKGHSHVYWYRQLPEEGLKFMVYLQKENIIDESGMPKERFSAEFPKEGPSILRIQQVVRGDSAAYFCASSNPGQLSYEQYFGPGTRLTVT.